Sequencing of this T cell receptor (beta chain) was carried out in a study of cytomegalovirus exposure and HLA in healthy donors. The primer mix had 60 Vbeta and 13 Jbeta primers. Generated by immunoSEQ multiplex PCR, the TCRdb table keeps only in-frame clones and is missing some. The profile shows roughly 86,000 clones, approximately 60% of them singletons. CDR3 length: 15 amino acids. Germline CDR1 and CDR2: SQVTM and ANQGSEA. Deletions cut 5 bases from V and 4 bases from J, with 17 bases between. The chain couples TRBV29-1 to TRBJ2-2; D is perhaps TRBD1 (9 bases). This TCR was sampled from a woman aged 50 to 60 in good health and CMV-seropositive. The sample consisted of PBMCs. CDR3 coding DNA: TGCAGCGTTCTTGGGACAGGGACTAGCACCGGGGAGCTGTTTTTT. This sequence encodes CSVLGTGTSTGELFF.